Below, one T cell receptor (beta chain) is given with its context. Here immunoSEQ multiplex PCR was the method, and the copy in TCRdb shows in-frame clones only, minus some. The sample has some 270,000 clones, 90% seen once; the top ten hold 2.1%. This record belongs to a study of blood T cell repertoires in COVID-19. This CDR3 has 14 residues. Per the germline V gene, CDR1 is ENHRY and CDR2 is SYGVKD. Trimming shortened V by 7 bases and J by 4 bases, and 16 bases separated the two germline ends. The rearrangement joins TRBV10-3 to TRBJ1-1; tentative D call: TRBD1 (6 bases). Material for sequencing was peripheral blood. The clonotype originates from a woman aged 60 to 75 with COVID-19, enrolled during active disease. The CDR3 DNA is TGTGCCATCAATAGAGGGGGGGCGGCCACTGAAGCTTTCTTT. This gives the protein CAINRGGAATEAFF.